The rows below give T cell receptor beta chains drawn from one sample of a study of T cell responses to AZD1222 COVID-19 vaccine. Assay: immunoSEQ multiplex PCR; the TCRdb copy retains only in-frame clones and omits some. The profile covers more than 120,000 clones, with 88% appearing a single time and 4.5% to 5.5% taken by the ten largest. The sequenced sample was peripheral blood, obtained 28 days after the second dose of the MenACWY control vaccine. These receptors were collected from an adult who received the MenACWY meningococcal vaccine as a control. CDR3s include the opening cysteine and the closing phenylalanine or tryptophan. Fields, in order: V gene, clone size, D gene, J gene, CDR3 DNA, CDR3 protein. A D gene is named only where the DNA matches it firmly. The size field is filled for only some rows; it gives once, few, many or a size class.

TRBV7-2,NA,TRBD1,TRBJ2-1,TGTGCCAGCAGCCTAGGGGGCAGGGGGAACAATGAGCAGTTCTTC,CASSLGGRGNNEQFF
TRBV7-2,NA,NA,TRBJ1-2,TGTGCCAGCAGCTTAGTGGATGTTGGCTACACCTTC,CASSLVDVGYTF
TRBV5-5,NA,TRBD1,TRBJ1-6,TGTGCCAGCAGCTTGGTGGGACAGGGGAATAATTCACCCCTCCACTTT,CASSLVGQGNNSPLHF
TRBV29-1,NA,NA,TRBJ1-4,TGCAGCGGCTGGCAGGGGCTGCCCCCTAATGAAAAACTGTTTTTT,CSGWQGLPPNEKLFF
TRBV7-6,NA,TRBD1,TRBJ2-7,TGTGCCAGCAGCTTAGGGCTCGGGACAGCTTTACCCTACGAGCAGTACTTC,CASSLGLGTALPYEQYF
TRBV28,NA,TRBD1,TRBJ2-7,TGTGCCAGCAGTTTAAACAGGGGGCTATCCGAGCAGTACTTC,CASSLNRGLSEQYF
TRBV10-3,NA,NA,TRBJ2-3,TGTGCCATCAGTGGGGGGGGCACAGATACGCAGTATTTT,CAISGGGTDTQYF
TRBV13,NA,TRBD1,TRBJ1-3,TGTGCCAGCAGCTTACTTTCGGGACAGGTCTCTGGAAACACCATATATTTT,CASSLLSGQVSGNTIYF
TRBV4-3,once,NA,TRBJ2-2,TGCGCCAGCAGCCAAGATCATGTGGGTTGGGGGGAGCTGTTTTTT,CASSQDHVGWGELFF
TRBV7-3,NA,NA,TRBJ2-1,TGTGCCAGCAGCTTAAGCGGGGCCCACTACAATGAGCAGTTCTTC,CASSLSGAHYNEQFF
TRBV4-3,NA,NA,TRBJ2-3,TGCGCCAGCAGCCCTTGGAGGGGTGGGGACGCTAGCACAGATACGCAGTATTTT,CASSPWRGGDASTDTQYF
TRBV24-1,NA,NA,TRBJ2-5,TGTGCCACCAGTGATTTGCGGGGCTCACAAGAGACCCAGTACTTC,CATSDLRGSQETQYF
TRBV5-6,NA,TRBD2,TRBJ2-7,TGTGCCAGCAGCTTGGTGCTAGCGGAGAGGCTCTACTTC,CASSLVLAERLYF
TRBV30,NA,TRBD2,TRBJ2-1,TGTGCCTGGAGTACGGGAGGTCTAGCGGGAGATGAGCAGTTCTTC,CAWSTGGLAGDEQFF